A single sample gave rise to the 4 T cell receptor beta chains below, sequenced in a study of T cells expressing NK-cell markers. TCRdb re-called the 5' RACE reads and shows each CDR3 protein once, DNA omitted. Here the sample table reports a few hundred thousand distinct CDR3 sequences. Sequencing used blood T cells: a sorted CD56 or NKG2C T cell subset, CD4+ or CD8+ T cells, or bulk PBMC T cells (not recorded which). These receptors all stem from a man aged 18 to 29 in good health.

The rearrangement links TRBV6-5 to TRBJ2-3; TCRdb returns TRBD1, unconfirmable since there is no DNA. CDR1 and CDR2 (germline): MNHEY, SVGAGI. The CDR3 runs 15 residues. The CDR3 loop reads CASSYQGLRADTQYF.

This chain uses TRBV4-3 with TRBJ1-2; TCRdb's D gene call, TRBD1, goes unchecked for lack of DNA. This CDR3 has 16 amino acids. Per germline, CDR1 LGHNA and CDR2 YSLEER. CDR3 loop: CASSLETQGYNYGYTF.

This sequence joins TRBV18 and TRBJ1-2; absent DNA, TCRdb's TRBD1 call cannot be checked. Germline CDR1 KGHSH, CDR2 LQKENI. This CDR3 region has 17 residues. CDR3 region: CASSPGRDQGMEYGYTF.

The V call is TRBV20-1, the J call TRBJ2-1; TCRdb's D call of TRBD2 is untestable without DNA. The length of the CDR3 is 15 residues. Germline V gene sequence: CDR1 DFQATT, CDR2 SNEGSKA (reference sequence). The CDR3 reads CSAGLAMSSYNEQFF.